Below, 3 T cell receptor beta chains from the same sample are listed, as sequenced in a study of cytomegalovirus exposure and HLA in healthy donors. Vbeta (60) and Jbeta (13) primers were used in the PCR. Some clones are missing from TCRdb's copy, which holds only in-frame ones; the method was immunoSEQ multiplex PCR. The sample has 90,000 to 150,000 clones; approximately 78% are singletons. Sequencing was performed on PBMCs. Receptors were obtained from a man between 40 and 49 years old in good health and CMV-seronegative.

The chain is built from TRBV5-5 and TRBJ2-5, with 9 positions matching TRBD2. After removal of 4 bases from V and 4 bases from J, the junction contained 8 bases not matched to a gene. There are 15 residues in the CDR3. Germline V gene lookup returns CDR1 SGHKS and CDR2 YYEKEE (reference sequence). The CDR3 DNA reads TGTGCCAGCAGCCCGTTGCGGGAGGGGGGAGAGACCCAGTACTTC. It codes for CASSPLREGGETQYF.

The rearrangement joins TRBV29-1 to TRBJ2-4; D is possibly TRBD1 (6 bases). V gave up 3 bases and J gave up 12 bases, with 18 bases separating them. This CDR3 is 13 amino acids long. CDR1 and CDR2 from the germline V gene are SQVTM and ANQGSEA. The CDR3 region has the DNA TGCAGCGTTGAGCCCCCGGGACATGGGAGTCAGTACTTC. It translates to CSVEPPGHGSQYF.

The V call is TRBV7-2, the J call TRBJ2-7; perhaps TRBD2 as D (6 bases). Germline V gene data show CDR1 as SGHTA and CDR2 as FQGNSA. This CDR3 has 14 residues. Trimming stripped 0 bases from V and 2 bases from J, with 8 bases between. CDR3 amino acids: CASSLAGGTYEQYF. For the CDR3, the DNA is TGTGCCAGCAGCTTAGCCGGGGGTACCTACGAGCAGTACTTC. Full variable domain (missing parts from reference TRBV7-2 and TRBJ2-7): GAGVSQSPSNKVTEKGKDVELRCDPISGHTALYWYRQSLGQGLEFLIYFQGNSAPDKSGLPSDRFSAERTGGSVSTLTIQRTQQEDSAVYLCASSLAGGTYEQYFGPGTRLTVT.